These 10 T cell receptor beta chains originate from one sample sequenced in a study of neurological immune-mediated disorders. MiXCR, run by TCRdb on the 5' RACE reads, gives a single entry per CDR3 protein. The sample has about 40,000 distinct CDR3 sequences; 2.5% are singletons. The sequenced sample was PBMCs. These receptors all come from a man aged 45 to 65 with multiple sclerosis.

This clonotype was counted many times. The genes are TRBV2 and TRBJ2-5; D gene uncertain. V was pared by 5 bases and J by 5 bases, with 18 bases between. The CDR3 length is 15 residues. Germline values: CDR1 SNHLY, CDR2 FYNNEI. The CDR3 here is CASSTRVTAGETQYF. DNA of the CDR3: TGTGCCAGCAGTACACGAGTTACCGCCGGGGAGACCCAGTACTTC.

This clonotype was seen repeatedly, ten times or more. The chain couples TRBV11-3 to TRBJ2-2; 9 nucleotides align to TRBD1. Germline trimming cut 6 bases from V and 4 bases from J; bases unmatched to any gene: 6. This CDR3 spans 15 amino acids. Germline-derived CDR1 and CDR2 are SGHNT and YENEEA. CDR3 residues: CASRWGQGGTGELFF. CDR3 coding DNA: TGTGCCAGCAGATGGGGACAGGGAGGCACCGGGGAGCTGTTTTTT.

In its sample, this clonotype was seen many times. This chain uses TRBV7-6 with TRBJ1-6; TRBD1 is a possible D gene (5 bases). This CDR3 contains 14 residues. Germline V CDR1 and CDR2: SGHVS, FNYEAQ. V lost 2 bases, J lost 8 bases, and 10 bases lay in between. The CDR3, as DNA: TGTGCCAGCAGCTTAAGAGGGGTTGATTCACCCCTCCACTTT. This sequence encodes CASSLRGVDSPLHF.

This clonotype was recorded at least ten times. V is TRBV5-1 and J is TRBJ1-2; TRBD1 matches at 7 bases. Trimming cost V 4 bases and J 6 bases; bases outside gene matches: 6. CDR1 is SGHRS and CDR2 is YFSETQ in the germline V gene. CDR3 length: 13 amino acids. The CDR3: CASSPPDRDGYTF. The CDR3, as DNA: TGCGCCAGCAGCCCGCCCGACAGGGATGGCTACACCTTC. Using reference TRBV5-1 and TRBJ1-2 for the parts outside the CDR3, the full variable domain is KAGVTQTPRYLIKTRGQQVTLSCSPISGHRSVSWYQQTPGQGLQFLFEYFSETQRNKGNFPGRFSGRQFSNSRSEMNVSTLELGDSALYLCASSPPDRDGYTFGSGTRLTVV.

This clonotype was observed at least ten times. The chain carries TRBV3-1 and TRBJ2-5; D is undetermined. The germline gives CDR1 LGHDT, CDR2 YNNKEL (reference sequence). The CDR3 consists of 14 residues. Trimming removed 1 base from V and 2 bases from J, with 8 bases in between. CDR3 sequence reads: CASSQVHGQETQYF. CDR3 nucleotides: TGTGCCAGCAGCCAAGTCCATGGGCAAGAGACCCAGTACTTC.

This clonotype has at least ten counts. The chain is built from TRBV7-3 and TRBJ2-5; TRBD1 aligns across 11 bases. V dropped 2 bases and J dropped 1; count of bases not matched to a gene: 0. CDR3 length: 15 residues. Germline CDR1 and CDR2: SGHTA and FQGTGA. The DNA of the CDR3 is TGTGCCAGCAGCTTAGGACAGGGGGCCCAAGAGACCCAGTACTTC. Amino acids: CASSLGQGAQETQYF.

In regard to this clonotype: A much larger clone differs from this one at a single base, so this may be a read error. This chain joins TRBV28 and TRBJ2-5, with TRBD1 as a possible D gene (6 bases). The CDR3 consists of 14 residues. Germline V lookup: CDR1 MDHEN, CDR2 SYDVKM. The CDR3 coding sequence is TGTGCCATCAGTCCCCGACAGGAGCAAGAGACCCAGTACTTC. It translates to CAISPRQEQETQYF.

The table lists this clonotype with many counts. The chain uses TRBV5-1 and TRBJ2-3; either TRBD1 or TRBD2 may fit D (5 bases each). CDR1 SGHRS and CDR2 YFSETQ come from the germline V gene. Between the trimmed V and J ends, which lost 1 base and 3 bases, there was a span of 21 bases. The CDR3 sequence is 18 residues long. CDR3 in DNA: TGCGCCAGCAGCTTGTTCGGGAATTTAGACAGTAATACAGATACGCAGTATTTT. Residues: CASSLFGNLDSNTDTQYF.

In its sample, this clonotype was seen many times. The rearrangement uses TRBV20-1 and TRBJ2-5, with TRBD2 identical over 8 bases. The CDR3 loop spans 13 amino acids. The germline V gene has CDR1 DFQATT and CDR2 SNEGSKA (reference sequence). V was pared by 5 bases and J by 2 bases, with 4 bases of the junction left unmatched. The CDR3 is CSAGLAGQETQYF. For the CDR3, the DNA is TGCAGTGCTGGACTAGCTGGGCAAGAGACCCAGTACTTC.

Ten or more counts support this clonotype. V and J are TRBV27 and TRBJ1-1, with TRBD1 identical over 12 bases. The CDR3 has 15 residues. Trimming took 5 bases from V and 8 from J; bases not matched to a gene: 9. Germline V gene sequence: CDR1 MNHEY, CDR2 SMNVEV (reference sequence). CDR3 DNA: TGTGCCAGCAGTGCCCCGGGACAGGGGGCAAGGGAAGCTTTCTTT. Translating it yields CASSAPGQGAREAFF.